These 26 T cell receptor beta chains came from one sample sequenced in a study of CD8 T cells in Susac syndrome. The RNA, roughly 0.5 to 1 ug, was put through reverse transcription using random hexamers. TCRdb called the immunoSEQ multiplex PCR reads again in MiXCR, with one record for every CDR3 protein. Of a few hundred thousand distinct CDR3 sequences in the sample, approximately 95% were seen once. The sequencing sample was made of CD4+ T cells from PBMCs. Every receptor here comes from a human donor with multiple sclerosis.

This chain links TRBV30 with TRBJ2-7; 9 nucleotides align to TRBD1. The CDR3 has 13 residues. Per germline, CDR1 GTSNPN and CDR2 SVGIG (reference sequence). After removal of 0 bases from V and 5 bases from J, the junction contained 2 bases not matched to a gene. The CDR3 spells CAWSVGTGNEQYF. The CDR3 DNA reads as TGTGCCTGGAGTGTGGGGACAGGGAACGAGCAGTACTTC.

The rearrangement uses TRBV20-1 and TRBJ1-5, with 7 bases identical to TRBD1. The CDR3 spans 16 residues. CDR1 is DFQATT and CDR2 is SNEGSKA in the germline V gene (reference sequence). After removal of 1 base from V and 0 bases from J, the junction contained 6 bases not matched to a gene. CDR3 bases: TGCAGTGCTAGAGTGGACAGGCAATATAGCAATCAGCCCCAGCATTTT. Its protein product is CSARVDRQYSNQPQHF.

The chain combines TRBV5-4 with TRBJ2-3, with TRBD2 matching over 12 bases. J lost 6 bases, V lost 4 bases, and 6 bases had no gene match. Germline CDR1 SGHNT, CDR2 YYREEE (reference sequence). This CDR3 contains 15 residues. The CDR3 here is CASSPSGRAGDTQYF. CDR3 DNA: TGTGCCAGCAGCCCTAGCGGGAGGGCCGGGGATACGCAGTATTTT.

The rearrangement links TRBV4-1 to TRBJ1-2; 7 bases are a match to TRBD1. J lost 4 bases, V lost 1 base, and 9 bases had no gene match. Germline loops: CDR1 MGHRA, CDR2 YSYEKL. The CDR3 is 16 amino acids. The CDR3 region is CASSQGFLGQIYGYTF. The CDR3 DNA reads TGCGCCAGCAGCCAAGGCTTCTTGGGACAGATCTATGGCTACACCTTC.

This clonotype was counted only a few times. The chain links TRBV7-2 to TRBJ2-7, with D unresolved. Trimming left V 6 bases short and J 4 bases short, with 7 bases between. The CDR3 covers 11 residues. Looked up from germline, CDR1 is SGHTA and CDR2 is FQGNSA. Written as DNA, the CDR3 is TGTGCCAGCAGTCTAGTGTACGAGCAGTACTTC. Amino acid sequence: CASSLVYEQYF.

The chain joins TRBV10-3 to TRBJ1-5; D unclear. V gave up 8 bases and J gave up 2 bases, with 16 bases separating them. The CDR3 contains 15 residues. Germline CDR1 ENHRY, CDR2 SYGVKD. The DNA of the CDR3 is TGTGCCATCGGAATTTCGGGAATCGGCAATCAGCCCCAGCATTTT. This gives the protein CAIGISGIGNQPQHF.

This rearrangement joins TRBV6-5 to TRBJ2-7; TRBD2 might be the D (6 bases). Per the germline V gene, CDR1 is MNHEY and CDR2 is SVGAGI. V lost 5 bases and J lost 2, with 13 bases in between. This CDR3 spans 14 amino acids. The CDR3 DNA reads TGTGCCAGCAGTCCGGGGGACGGTACCTACGAGCAGTACTTC. Its translation: CASSPGDGTYEQYF.

The V and J genes are TRBV3-1 and TRBJ2-1, with TRBD1 matching 7 bases. The CDR3 runs 16 residues. Per the germline V gene, CDR1 is LGHDT and CDR2 is YNNKEL (reference sequence). The V segment lost 4 bases and the J segment 3 bases; nucleotides outside the gene matches: 9. CDR3: CASSPTPTGVYNEQFF. The CDR3 bases are TGTGCCAGCAGCCCGACACCTACAGGGGTCTACAATGAGCAGTTCTTC.

The chain carries TRBV12-3 or TRBV12-4 and TRBJ2-3; 7 bases align to TRBD2. The CDR3 totals 13 residues. The V segment lost 7 bases and the J segment 2 bases; nucleotides outside the gene matches: 3. CDR3 amino acids: CASKRGLTDTQYF. DNA of the CDR3: TGTGCCAGCAAGCGGGGTCTCACAGATACGCAGTATTTT.

This chain connects TRBV20-1 to TRBJ1-2; 7 bases agree with TRBD1. The V segment lost 5 bases and the J segment 4 bases; nucleotides outside the gene matches: 4. Germline V gene sequence: CDR1 DFQATT, CDR2 SNEGSKA (reference sequence). The CDR3 loop spans 12 amino acids. CDR3 sequence reads: CSAGGQPYGYTF. The DNA for the CDR3 is TGCAGTGCTGGGGGACAGCCCTATGGCTACACCTTC.

The V and J genes are TRBV3-1 and TRBJ2-2; no firm D call. This CDR3 contains 13 residues. V shed 4 bases and J shed 6 bases, with 9 bases lying between them. Germline V gene data show CDR1 as LGHDT and CDR2 as YNNKEL (reference sequence). CDR3 protein: CASSPVRSGELFF. The CDR3 DNA sequence: TGTGCCAGCAGCCCTGTGCGGTCCGGGGAGCTGTTTTTT. Variable domain in full (rest from reference TRBV3-1 and TRBJ2-2): DTAVSQTPKYLVTQMGNDKSIKCEQNLGHDTMYWYKQDSKKFLKIMFSYNNKELIINETVPNRFSPKSPDKAHLNLHINSLELGDSAVYFCASSPVRSGELFFGEGSRLTVL.

V is TRBV3-1 and J is TRBJ1-5, with D possibly being TRBD1 (5 bases). This CDR3 is built from 15 residues. Trimming removed 4 bases at V and 4 bases at J, with 14 bases between. The germline V gene has CDR1 LGHDT and CDR2 YNNKEL (reference sequence). The CDR3 coding sequence is TGTGCCAGCAGCCTACGGACGGGGGAAAATCAGCCCCAGCATTTT. Translation: CASSLRTGENQPQHF. The full variable domain, in which reference TRBV3-1 and TRBJ1-5 provide the parts outside the CDR3, is DTAVSQTPKYLVTQMGNDKSIKCEQNLGHDTMYWYKQDSKKFLKIMFSYNNKELIINETVPNRFSPKSPDKAHLNLHINSLELGDSAVYFCASSLRTGENQPQHFGDGTRLSIL.

This chain connects TRBV29-1 to TRBJ1-5; 11 nucleotides line up with TRBD1. V gave up 6 bases and J gave up 6 bases; unmatched junction bases: 7. The CDR3 has 14 residues. The germline gives CDR1 SQVTM, CDR2 ANQGSEA. Here the CDR3 DNA reads TGCAGCGTCCAGGACAGGGGGCTAGGTCAGCCCCAGCATTTT. It is translated as CSVQDRGLGQPQHF.

The V call is TRBV4-2, the J call TRBJ2-1; D call uncertain. Germline CDR1 LGHNA, CDR2 YNFKEQ. The V gene lost 1 base and the J gene lost 8 bases, with 12 bases spanning the gap. There are 14 residues in the CDR3. The CDR3 loop is CASSQGPSRYEQFF. The CDR3 DNA sequence: TGTGCCAGCAGCCAAGGACCGTCACGCTATGAGCAGTTCTTC.

This chain joins TRBV29-1 and TRBJ2-4; 7 nucleotides line up with TRBD2. Germline lookup yields CDR1 SQVTM and CDR2 ANQGSEA. Trimming cost V 6 bases and J 6 bases; bases outside gene matches: 8. CDR3 length: 13 residues. This CDR3 is CSVAGRLGNIQYF. The CDR3 coding sequence is TGCAGCGTAGCGGGACGGTTGGGAAACATTCAGTACTTC.

The chain is built from TRBV20-1 and TRBJ2-7; perhaps TRBD1 as D (6 bases). The V gene lost 3 bases and the J gene lost 1 base, with 10 bases spanning the gap. Germline CDR1 and CDR2: DFQATT and SNEGSKA (reference sequence). The CDR3 totals 13 residues. Written as DNA, the CDR3 is TGCAGTGCTAGGGACCAGGGGTCCTACGAGCAGTACTTC. Translated, it gives CSARDQGSYEQYF.

The chain carries TRBV2 and TRBJ2-1; D call uncertain. V lost 2 bases, J lost 7 bases, and 0 bases lay in between. This CDR3 spans 10 amino acids. Germline CDR1 and CDR2: SNHLY and FYNNEI. CDR3 coding DNA: TGTGCCAGCAGTGAAAATGAGCAGTTCTTC. This sequence encodes CASSENEQFF.

This chain connects TRBV29-1 to TRBJ1-1; the D is unclear. CDR3 length: 14 residues. Germline lookup yields CDR1 SQVTM and CDR2 ANQGSEA. The V and J ends lost 5 bases and 10 bases respectively, with 23 bases between them. In nucleotides, the CDR3 is TGCAGCGTTTGGTCTTCGGCCCCCATAGGTGGAGCTTTCTTT. Its protein product is CSVWSSAPIGGAFF. The full variable domain, in which reference TRBV29-1 and TRBJ1-1 provide the parts outside the CDR3, is SAVISQKPSRDICQRGTSLTIQCQVDSQVTMMFWYRQQPGQSLTLIATANQGSEATYESGFVIDKFPISRPNLTFSTLTVSNMSPEDSSIYLCSVWSSAPIGGAFFGQGTRLTVV.

The V call is TRBV29-1, the J call TRBJ2-5; D gene unclear. CDR3 length: 13 amino acids. Germline CDR1 reads SQVTM; CDR2 reads ANQGSEA. Trimming left V 3 bases short and J 3 bases short, with 11 bases between. The CDR3: CSVEETSEETQYF. The CDR3 coding sequence is TGCAGCGTTGAGGAGACCAGTGAAGAGACCCAGTACTTC.

This clonotype was seen only once. This chain uses TRBV9 with TRBJ2-7; no definite D call. Germline-derived CDR1 and CDR2 are SGDLS and YYNGEE. V lost 4 bases and J lost 1, with 9 bases in between. The CDR3 is 13 residues long. CDR3 bases: TGTGCCAGCAGCAAAGGGCGGTCCTACGAGCAGTACTTC. This translates into CASSKGRSYEQYF.

The genes are TRBV24-1 and TRBJ2-5, with D unclear. CDR3 length: 17 residues. Deletions cut 1 base from V and 6 bases from J, with 20 bases between. Germline CDR1 reads KGHDR; CDR2 reads SFDVKD. As DNA, the CDR3 is TGTGCCACCAGTGATTTATGGCCGGGCCCTTACGGCAAGACCCAGTACTTC. Protein sequence: CATSDLWPGPYGKTQYF.

V and J are TRBV12-5 and TRBJ2-3; 7 positions agree with TRBD1. The CDR3 extends over 14 amino acids. Losses at the gene ends were 7 bases for V and 6 bases for J; bases not matched to a gene: 10. Per germline, CDR1 LGHNT and CDR2 FRNRAP. The CDR3 DNA follows: TGTGCTAGTGAGAAGGGGGCAAATCCGGATACGCAGTATTTT. Encoded protein: CASEKGANPDTQYF.

The chain recombines TRBV28 with TRBJ1-2, with D maybe TRBD1 (6 bases). This CDR3 is built from 13 residues. Germline values: CDR1 MDHEN, CDR2 SYDVKM. Between the trimmed V and J ends, which lost 8 bases and 0 bases, there was a span of 10 bases. CDR3 sequence (DNA): TGTGCCAGCGGGGACACCTCTAACTATGGCTACACCTTC. It specifies CASGDTSNYGYTF.

The rearrangement joins TRBV18 to TRBJ1-5; 9 bases are shared with TRBD1. The CDR3 length is 15 residues. J lost 5 bases, V lost 4 bases, and 6 bases had no gene match. The germline V gene encodes CDR1 KGHSH and CDR2 LQKENI. The CDR3 region has the DNA TGTGCCAGCTCACTCCTGGACAGGGGAGATCAGCCCCAGCATTTT. Its protein product is CASSLLDRGDQPQHF.

This chain uses TRBV29-1 with TRBJ2-5, with 8 bases lining up with TRBD2. V was clipped by 2 bases and J by 5 bases; unmatched bases: 7. Germline CDR1 SQVTM, CDR2 ANQGSEA. The CDR3 sequence is 14 residues long. In DNA form, the CDR3 reads TGCAGCGTTGAAAGATCGGGGGGGCGGGAGACCCAGTACTTC. This translates into CSVERSGGRETQYF.

The V and J genes are TRBV29-1 and TRBJ2-1; TRBD2 aligns across 7 bases. Trimming at V came to 4 bases and at J to 3 bases, leaving 6 bases not matched to a gene. This CDR3 region has 14 residues. Per germline, CDR1 SQVTM and CDR2 ANQGSEA. CDR3 sequence reads: CSVAASGIYNEQFF. CDR3 nucleotides: TGCAGCGTTGCTGCTAGCGGAATCTACAATGAGCAGTTCTTC.